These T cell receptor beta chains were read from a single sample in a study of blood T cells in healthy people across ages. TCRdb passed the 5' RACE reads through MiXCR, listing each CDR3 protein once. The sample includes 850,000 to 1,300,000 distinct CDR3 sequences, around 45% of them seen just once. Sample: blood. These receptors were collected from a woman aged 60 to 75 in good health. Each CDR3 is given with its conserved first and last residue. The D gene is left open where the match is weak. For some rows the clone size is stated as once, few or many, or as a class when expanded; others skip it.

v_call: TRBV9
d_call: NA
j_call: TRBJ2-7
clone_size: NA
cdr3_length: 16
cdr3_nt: TGTGCCAGCAGCGTAGCTGTGGACAGCCGACTTTACGAGCAGTACTTC
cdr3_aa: CASSVAVDSRLYEQYF

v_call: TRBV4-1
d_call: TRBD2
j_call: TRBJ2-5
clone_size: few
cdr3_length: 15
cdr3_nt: TGCGCCAGCAGCGGCGGGACTAGCGGGATAGAGACCCAGTACTTC
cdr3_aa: CASSGGTSGIETQYF

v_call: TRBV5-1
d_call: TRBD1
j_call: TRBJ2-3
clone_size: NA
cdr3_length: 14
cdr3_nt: TGCGCCAGCAGCTCTGGGACAGGGGTGTCTACGCAGTATTTT
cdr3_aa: CASSSGTGVSTQYF

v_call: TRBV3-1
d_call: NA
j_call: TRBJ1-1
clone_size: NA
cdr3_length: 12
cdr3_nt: TGTGCCAGCAGCCAAATGGGGACTGAAGCTTTCTTT
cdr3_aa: CASSQMGTEAFF

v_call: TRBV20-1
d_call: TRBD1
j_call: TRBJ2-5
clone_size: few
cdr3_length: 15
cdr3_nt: TGCAGTGCTACAAACGGACAGGGTCGGGAGGAGACCCAGTACTTC
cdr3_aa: CSATNGQGREETQYF

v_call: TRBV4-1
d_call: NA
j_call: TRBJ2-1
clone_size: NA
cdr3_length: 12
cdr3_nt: TGCGCCAGCAGCCACGGCGGCTATGAGCAGTTCTTC
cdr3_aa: CASSHGGYEQFF

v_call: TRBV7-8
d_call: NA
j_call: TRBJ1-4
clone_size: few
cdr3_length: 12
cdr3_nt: TGTGCCAGCAGTTCCAGCACTGAAAAACTGTTTTTT
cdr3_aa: CASSSSTEKLFF

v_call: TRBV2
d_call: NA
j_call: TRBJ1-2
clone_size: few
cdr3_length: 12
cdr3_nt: TGTGCCAGCAGTGAGGGGATGTCGGGCTACACCTTC
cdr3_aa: CASSEGMSGYTF

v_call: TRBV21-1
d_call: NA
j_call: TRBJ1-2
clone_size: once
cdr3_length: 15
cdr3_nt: TGTGCCAGCAGCCCCGACCCACGGGAACCTTATGGCTACACCTTC
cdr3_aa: CASSPDPREPYGYTF

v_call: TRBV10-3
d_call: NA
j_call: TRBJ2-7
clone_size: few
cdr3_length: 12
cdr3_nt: TGTGCCATCAGTGCAGGGATCCACGAGCAGTACTTC
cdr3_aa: CAISAGIHEQYF